This T cell receptor beta chain was documented in a study of blood T cell repertoires in COVID-19. V lost 3 bases, J lost 4 bases, and 6 bases stayed unmatched. Germline CDR1 and CDR2: LNHNV and YYDKDF (reference sequence). The CDR3 sequence is 15 residues long. Per the study methods: Estimation of nucleated cell counts relied on the amplification of reference gene primers. Using immunoSEQ multiplex PCR, the repertoire was profiled, and TCRdb retains in-frame clones only, with some absent. D and trimming come from the DNA, and the V and J calls and clone size come from that table. Of about 140,000 clones listed, roughly four fifths are singletons.

The chain links TRBV15 to TRBJ1-1; TRBD1 agrees at 9 bases. Source material: peripheral blood. This TCR was sampled from a woman at least 80 years old with active or convalescent COVID-19. This chain's CDR3 is CATSRERTGVTEAFF. DNA of the CDR3: TGTGCCACCAGCAGGGAAAGGACAGGGGTCACTGAAGCTTTCTTT. Full variable domain (remainder filled in from reference TRBV15 and TRBJ1-1): DAMVIQNPRYQVTQFGKPVTLSCSQTLNHNVMYWYQQKSSQAPKLLFHYYDKDFNNEADTPDNFQSRRPNTSFCFLDIRSPGLGDTAMYLCATSRERTGVTEAFFGQGTRLTVV.